This T cell receptor beta chain was captured in a study of blood T cell repertoires in COVID-19. Study-level information: Researchers got acute and convalescent COVID-19 samples from the United States, Italy and Spain. PBMCs, B-cell-depleted T cells, or T cells provided the cDNA or gDNA that made up the material.

Germline CDR1 and CDR2: SGHAT and FQDESV (reference sequence). J was trimmed by 6 bases and V by 7 bases; bases with no gene match: 7. The CDR3 runs 13 residues. In the original analysis: Estimated nucleated cell counts came from reference gene primer amplification. Profiled with immunoSEQ multiplex PCR; TCRdb holds only in-frame clones, not every one. V and J calls and clone size are given by that table; D and trimming were obtained from the DNA. Among under 200,000 clones listed, 80% to 90% were seen once. The chain employs TRBV11-1 and TRBJ2-3; 7 bases agree with TRBD2. Sequenced: peripheral blood. The receptor was derived from a man in his sixties with acute or convalescent COVID-19. The CDR3, as DNA: TGTGCCAGCACCCGGAGCGGGGAGGATACGCAGTATTTT. It yields the protein CASTRSGEDTQYF.